These 21 T cell receptor beta chains share one sample of origin, sequenced in a study of identical twins. One entry per CDR3 protein, called by TCRdb with MiXCR from the 5' RACE reads. The sample holds about 790,000 distinct CDR3 sequences, 18% seen once. Separately, the same data were catalogued under a study of T cells expressing NK-cell markers.

The specimen was PBMCs. Source of these receptors: a woman aged 18-29 years in good health.

This clonotype has just a few counts. This rearrangement joins TRBV10-3 to TRBJ2-2; no reliable D call. V shed 2 bases and J shed 3 bases, with 10 bases lying between them. In germline, CDR1 is ENHRY, CDR2 SYGVKD. This CDR3 region has 15 residues. The CDR3 loop is CAISEQVSYTGELFF. In DNA form, the CDR3 reads TGTGCCATCAGTGAGCAGGTCTCTTACACCGGGGAGCTGTTTTTT.

V gene TRBV5-1 combines with J gene TRBJ2-1, with D possibly TRBD1 on 6 matching bases. The CDR3 is 12 amino acids. Germline-derived CDR1 and CDR2 are SGHRS and YFSETQ. The V and J ends lost 2 bases and 10 bases respectively, with 10 bases between them. CDR3 sequence reads: CASSLETGEQFF. CDR3 DNA sequence: TGCGCCAGCAGCTTAGAGACAGGCGAGCAGTTCTTC.

The CDR3 DNA follows: TGTGCCAGCAGCTCAACTGATAGGCGACTAGCGGGAGACGAGCAGTACTTC. Its protein product is CASSSTDRRLAGDEQYF. The gene calls are TRBV13 and TRBJ2-7, with 12 bases that match TRBD2. Germline V gene sequence: CDR1 PRHDT, CDR2 FYEKMQ (reference sequence). V lost 4 bases to trimming and J lost 5 bases; unmatched junction nucleotides: 12. This CDR3 comprises 17 residues. Supplemented by reference TRBV13 and TRBJ2-7, the full variable domain reads AAGVIQSPRHLIKEKRETATLKCYPIPRHDTVYWYQQGPGQDPQFLISFYEKMQSDKGSIPDRFSAQQFSDYHSELNMSSLELGDSALYFCASSSTDRRLAGDEQYFGPGTRLTVT.

This clonotype showed up just once. The chain is built from TRBV9 and TRBJ2-7; 7 bases align to TRBD2. V lost 0 bases and J lost 3; bases outside the gene matches: 9. The CDR3 runs to 16 residues. Germline V gene sequence: CDR1 SGDLS, CDR2 YYNGEE. CDR3 in amino acids: CASSVGSSGLIYEQYF. The CDR3, as DNA: TGTGCCAGCAGCGTAGGGTCTAGCGGCCTCATCTACGAGCAGTACTTC.

This sequence joins TRBV3-1 and TRBJ2-5, with 9 bases aligning to TRBD2. This CDR3 region has 16 residues. The germline gives CDR1 LGHDT, CDR2 YNNKEL (reference sequence). With V trimmed by 4 bases and J by 5 bases, 11 bases remained unmatched. Here the CDR3 reads CASSPTGAGGKETQYF. For the CDR3, the DNA is TGTGCCAGCAGCCCTACGGGAGCGGGAGGAAAGGAGACCCAGTACTTC.

The V and J genes are TRBV12-3 or TRBV12-4 and TRBJ2-3, with TRBD2 matching over 8 bases. CDR3 length equals 14 residues. Unmatched junction bases numbered 5, after V lost 7 bases and J lost 2 bases. The CDR3 protein is CASKVAGSTDTQYF. CDR3 sequence (DNA): TGTGCCAGCAAGGTAGCGGGATCCACAGATACGCAGTATTTT.

The chain carries TRBV20-1 and TRBJ1-1, with no clear D. This CDR3 is 14 amino acids long. Trimming took off 6 bases at V and 0 bases at J, with 14 bases between the two ends. Germline-derived CDR1 and CDR2 are DFQATT and SNEGSKA (reference sequence). The CDR3 coding sequence is TGCAGTGCCCTTAGGAGGGAAGTGAACACTGAAGCTTTCTTT. As protein: CSALRREVNTEAFF.

This clonotype was picked up a small number of times. In nucleotides, the CDR3 is TGTGCCAGCAGCTTCGGTCCTGCGCTGGAGCAGTACTTC. Amino acids: CASSFGPALEQYF. This chain connects TRBV7-9 to TRBJ2-7; D not resolved. CDR3 length: 13 amino acids. CDR1 and CDR2 from the germline V gene are SEHNR and FQNEAQ (reference sequence). V was pared by 3 bases and J by 7 bases, with 13 bases between.

CDR3 sequence reads: CASSEGALNNQPQHF. In nucleotides, the CDR3 is TGTGCCAGCAGTGAAGGGGCCCTTAACAATCAGCCCCAGCATTTT. This rearrangement joins TRBV2 to TRBJ1-5; no definite D call. Germline CDR1 and CDR2: SNHLY and FYNNEI. Trimming cost V 1 base and J 3 bases, with 10 bases left between them. The CDR3 totals 15 residues.

This chain joins TRBV10-2 and TRBJ1-6; D gene uncertain. Trimming pared 4 bases from V and 8 bases from J, leaving 9 bases between. Germline CDR1 is WSHSY and CDR2 is SAAADI. The CDR3 has 13 residues. The CDR3 DNA is TGCGCCAGCAGTGGAGCCATACATTCACCCCTCCACTTT. It encodes CASSGAIHSPLHF.

The chain employs TRBV7-9 and TRBJ2-3; D might be TRBD1 (6 bases). Trimming took 5 bases from V and 0 from J, leaving 12 bases between them. From germline, CDR1 is SEHNR and CDR2 FQNEAQ (reference sequence). CDR3 size: 15 residues. The CDR3 nucleotides read TGTGCCAGCAGCAGCGGACAGATCAGCACAGATACGCAGTATTTT. Translating it yields CASSSGQISTDTQYF.

The sample holds a few counts of this clonotype. The chain uses TRBV4-3 and TRBJ2-7; 9 positions match TRBD2. V was clipped by 4 bases and J by 6 bases; unmatched bases: 10. CDR3 length: 15 residues. Looked up from germline, CDR1 is LGHNA and CDR2 is YSLEER. The CDR3 loop is CASSRYSGSVSEQYF. CDR3 DNA sequence: TGCGCCAGCAGCCGGTATAGCGGGAGTGTATCCGAGCAGTACTTC.

This clonotype was observed a handful of times. The chain carries TRBV7-2 and TRBJ2-7, with a tentative D call TRBD1 (6 bases). V was shortened by 5 bases and J by 4 bases, with 12 bases between the two germline ends. The germline gives CDR1 SGHTA, CDR2 FQGNSA. This CDR3 is built from 13 residues. The DNA of the CDR3 is TGTGCCAGCAGCCCGATCACAGGGTACGAGCAGTACTTC. Residues: CASSPITGYEQYF.

DNA for the CDR3: TGCAGCGTTGAACGGGCCCCCACAGATACGCAGTATTTT. Translation: CSVERAPTDTQYF. The chain recombines TRBV29-1 with TRBJ2-3; D is ambiguous. This CDR3 is built from 13 residues. V was cut by 2 bases and J by 2 bases, with 8 bases left in between. Per the germline V gene, CDR1 is SQVTM and CDR2 is ANQGSEA.

The chain is built from TRBV2 and TRBJ2-1; perhaps TRBD2 as D (5 bases). The germline gives CDR1 SNHLY, CDR2 FYNNEI. This CDR3 region has 16 residues. The V gene lost 4 bases and the J gene lost 5 bases, with 18 bases spanning the gap. CDR3 in amino acids: CASSGRRFSLNNEQFF. CDR3 sequence (DNA): TGTGCCAGCAGTGGTCGGAGGTTTTCGCTGAACAATGAGCAGTTCTTC.

The genes are TRBV14 and TRBJ2-6; D uncertain. The V and J ends lost 0 bases and 2 bases respectively, with 5 bases between them. Germline V CDR1 and CDR2: SGHDN, FVKESK. CDR3 length equals 15 residues. The DNA for the CDR3 is TGTGCCAGCAGCCAAGAGCCTACTGGGGCCAACGTCCTGACTTTC. Translation: CASSQEPTGANVLTF.

This clonotype was picked up a small number of times. This rearrangement joins TRBV5-1 to TRBJ2-3; 7 nucleotides line up with TRBD1. V was clipped by 4 bases and J by 4 bases; unmatched bases: 3. The germline CDR1 and CDR2 sequences are SGHRS and YFSETQ. This CDR3 region has 13 residues. The CDR3: CASSGGQSDTQYF. The CDR3 bases are TGCGCCAGCAGCGGGGGACAGTCAGATACGCAGTATTTT. Supplemented by reference TRBV5-1 and TRBJ2-3, the full variable domain reads KAGVTQTPRYLIKTRGQQVTLSCSPISGHRSVSWYQQTPGQGLQFLFEYFSETQRNKGNFPGRFSGRQFSNSRSEMNVSTLELGDSALYLCASSGGQSDTQYFGPGTRLTVL.

A few counts support this clonotype. The V call is TRBV6-5, the J call TRBJ2-3; possibly TRBD1 or TRBD2 for D (5 bases each). Trimming took 2 bases from V and 2 from J, leaving 14 bases between them. The CDR3 runs to 16 residues. Germline V gene lookup returns CDR1 MNHEY and CDR2 SVGAGI. The CDR3: CASSYGTGDLTDTQYF. The CDR3, as DNA: TGTGCCAGCAGTTACGGGACCGGGGACCTCACAGATACGCAGTATTTT.

The chain links TRBV3-1 to TRBJ2-1; 16 nucleotides agree with TRBD2. Per the germline V gene, CDR1 is LGHDT and CDR2 is YNNKEL (reference sequence). The CDR3 loop spans 17 amino acids. The junction had 9 bases not matched to a gene; V was cut back by 4 bases and J by 9 bases. DNA of the CDR3: TGTGCCAGCAGCCGACCGGGACTAGCGGGGGGGCAGGGTGAGCAGTTCTTC. As protein: CASSRPGLAGGQGEQFF.

In its sample, this clonotype was seen a few times. The J gene is TRBJ2-5, the V gene TRBV6-1; 8 bases line up with TRBD1. V shed 8 bases and J 4 bases; nucleotides not matched to a gene: 18. Germline CDR1 is MNHNS and CDR2 is SASEGT. There are 17 residues in the CDR3. The CDR3 DNA follows: TGTGCCAGCGCACTCAGGGGGCGGGCCCCTTTGGGAGAGACCCAGTACTTC. Translating it yields CASALRGRAPLGETQYF.

V and J are TRBV29-1 and TRBJ1-1; D remains ambiguous. The germline V gene encodes CDR1 SQVTM and CDR2 ANQGSEA. V was trimmed by 7 bases and J by 1 base, leaving 4 bases between them. This CDR3 spans 10 amino acids. CDR3 coding DNA: TGCAGCGGACAGAACACTGAAGCTTTCTTT. It specifies CSGQNTEAFF.